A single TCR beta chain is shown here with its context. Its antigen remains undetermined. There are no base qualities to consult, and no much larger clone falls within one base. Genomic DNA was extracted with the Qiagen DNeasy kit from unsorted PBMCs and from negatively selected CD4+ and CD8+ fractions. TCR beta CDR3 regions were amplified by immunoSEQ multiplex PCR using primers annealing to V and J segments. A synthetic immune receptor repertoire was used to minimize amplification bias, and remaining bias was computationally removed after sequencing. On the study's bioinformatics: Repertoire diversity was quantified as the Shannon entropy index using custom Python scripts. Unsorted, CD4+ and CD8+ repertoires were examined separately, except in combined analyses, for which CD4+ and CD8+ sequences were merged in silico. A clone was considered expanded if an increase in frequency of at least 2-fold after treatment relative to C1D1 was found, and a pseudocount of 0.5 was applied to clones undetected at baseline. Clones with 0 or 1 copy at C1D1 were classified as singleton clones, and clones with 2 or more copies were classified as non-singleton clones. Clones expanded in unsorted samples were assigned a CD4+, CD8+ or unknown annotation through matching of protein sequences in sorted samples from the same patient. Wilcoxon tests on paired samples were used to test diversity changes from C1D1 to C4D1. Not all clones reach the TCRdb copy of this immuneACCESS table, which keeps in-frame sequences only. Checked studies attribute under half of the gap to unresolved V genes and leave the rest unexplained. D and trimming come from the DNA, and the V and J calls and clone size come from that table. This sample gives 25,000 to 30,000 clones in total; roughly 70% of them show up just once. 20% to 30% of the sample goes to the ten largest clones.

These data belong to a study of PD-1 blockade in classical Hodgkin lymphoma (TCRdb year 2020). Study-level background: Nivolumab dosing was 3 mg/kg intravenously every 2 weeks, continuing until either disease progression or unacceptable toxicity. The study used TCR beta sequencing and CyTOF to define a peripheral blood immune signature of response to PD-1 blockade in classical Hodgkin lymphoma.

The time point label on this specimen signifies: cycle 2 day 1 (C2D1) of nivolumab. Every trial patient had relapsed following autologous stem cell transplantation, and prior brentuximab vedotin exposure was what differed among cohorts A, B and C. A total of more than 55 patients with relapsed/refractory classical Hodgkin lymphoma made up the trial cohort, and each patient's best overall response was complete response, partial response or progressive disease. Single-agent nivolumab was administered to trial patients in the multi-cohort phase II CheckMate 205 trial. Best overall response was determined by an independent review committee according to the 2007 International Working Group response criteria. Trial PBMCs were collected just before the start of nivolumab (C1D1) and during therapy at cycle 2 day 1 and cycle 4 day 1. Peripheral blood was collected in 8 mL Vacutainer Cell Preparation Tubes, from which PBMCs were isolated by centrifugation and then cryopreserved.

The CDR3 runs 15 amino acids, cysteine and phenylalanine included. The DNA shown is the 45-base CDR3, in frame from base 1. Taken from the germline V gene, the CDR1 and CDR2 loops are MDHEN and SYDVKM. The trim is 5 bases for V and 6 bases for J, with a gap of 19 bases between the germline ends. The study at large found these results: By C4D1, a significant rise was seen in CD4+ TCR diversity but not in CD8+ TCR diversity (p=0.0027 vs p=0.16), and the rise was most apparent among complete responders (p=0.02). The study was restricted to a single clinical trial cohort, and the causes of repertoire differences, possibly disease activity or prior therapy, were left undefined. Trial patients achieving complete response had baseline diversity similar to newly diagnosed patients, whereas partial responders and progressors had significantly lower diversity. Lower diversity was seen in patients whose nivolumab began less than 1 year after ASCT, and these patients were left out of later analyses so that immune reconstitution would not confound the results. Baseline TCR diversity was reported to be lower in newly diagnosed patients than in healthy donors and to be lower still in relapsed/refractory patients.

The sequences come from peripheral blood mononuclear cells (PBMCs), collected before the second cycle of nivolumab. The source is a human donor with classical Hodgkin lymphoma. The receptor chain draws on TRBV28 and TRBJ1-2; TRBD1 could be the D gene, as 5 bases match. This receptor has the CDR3 CASSPPGRVQDGYTF. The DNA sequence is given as TGTGCCAGCAGTCCCCCAGGCAGGGTCCAGGATGGCTACACCTTC.